This T cell receptor beta chain was captured by sequencing in a study of radiotherapy plus CTLA-4 blockade in lung cancer. This clone was counted once. Produced via immunoSEQ multiplex PCR; TCRdb's table is partial and in-frame only. Of roughly 48,000 clones in the sample, approximately 76% were seen once. The CDR3 has 14 residues. CDR1 and CDR2 from the germline V gene are SGHVS and FQNEAQ. Trimming pared 0 bases from V and 6 bases from J, leaving 11 bases between. The chain combines TRBV7-8 with TRBJ1-2; D is unclear. Sequencing was performed on peripheral blood, taken from a patient treated with radiotherapy plus ipilimumab. The clonotype comes from a human donor with non-small cell lung cancer who had stable disease on radiotherapy plus ipilimumab. The CDR3 sequence: CASSLALSLDGYTF. CDR3 sequence (DNA): TGTGCCAGCAGCTTAGCCTTATCTCTTGATGGCTACACCTTC.